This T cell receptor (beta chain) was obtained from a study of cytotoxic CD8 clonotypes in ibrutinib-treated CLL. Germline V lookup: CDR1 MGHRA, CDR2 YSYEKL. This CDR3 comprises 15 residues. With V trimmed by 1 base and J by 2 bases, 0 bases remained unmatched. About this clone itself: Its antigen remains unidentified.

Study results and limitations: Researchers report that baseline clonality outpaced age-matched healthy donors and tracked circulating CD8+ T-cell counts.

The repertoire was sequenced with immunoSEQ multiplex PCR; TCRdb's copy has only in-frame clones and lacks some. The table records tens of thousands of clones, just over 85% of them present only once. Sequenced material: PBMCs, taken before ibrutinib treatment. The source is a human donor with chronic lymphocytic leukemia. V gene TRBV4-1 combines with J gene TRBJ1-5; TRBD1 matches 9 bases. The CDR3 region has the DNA TGCGCCAGCAGCCAAGGGACAGGGGGCAATCAGCCCCAGCATTTT. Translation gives CASSQGTGGNQPQHF.